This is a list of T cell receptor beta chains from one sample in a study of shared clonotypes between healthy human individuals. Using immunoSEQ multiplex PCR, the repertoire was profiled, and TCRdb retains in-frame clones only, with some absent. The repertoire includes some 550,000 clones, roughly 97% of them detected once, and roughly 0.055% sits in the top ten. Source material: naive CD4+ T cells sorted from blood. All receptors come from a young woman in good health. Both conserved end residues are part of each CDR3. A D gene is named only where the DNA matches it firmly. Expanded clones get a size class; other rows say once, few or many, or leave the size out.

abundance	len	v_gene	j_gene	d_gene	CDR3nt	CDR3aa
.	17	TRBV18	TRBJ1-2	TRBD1	TGTGCCAGCTCACCGCGAGAAGGGACAGGCGGGGGCTATGGCTACACCTTC	CASSPREGTGGGYGYTF
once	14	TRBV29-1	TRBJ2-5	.	TGCAGCGTCGAGGGGCAGGCGTTAAGGGAGACCCAGTACTTC	CSVEGQALRETQYF
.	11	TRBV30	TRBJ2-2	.	TGTGCCTGGCTTGGGACCGGGGAGCTGTTTTTT	CAWLGTGELFF
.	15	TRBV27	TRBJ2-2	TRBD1	TGTGCCAGCAGTTCCGGGACAGGATGGGCCGGGGAGCTGTTTTTT	CASSSGTGWAGELFF
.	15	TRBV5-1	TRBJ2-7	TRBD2	TGCGCCAGCAGCTTTGGGAGCGGGGAGGCCTACGAGCAGTACTTC	CASSFGSGEAYEQYF
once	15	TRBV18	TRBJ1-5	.	TGTGCCAGCTCACCGGTGGGTAATAGCAATCAGCCCCAGCATTTT	CASSPVGNSNQPQHF
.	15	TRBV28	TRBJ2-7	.	TGTGCCAGCAGTTCAGGTGGGGGGACGGGCTACGAGCAGTACTTC	CASSSGGGTGYEQYF
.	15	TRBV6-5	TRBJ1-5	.	TGTGCCAGCAGTAAGGACGGACATAGCAATCAGCCCCAGCATTTT	CASSKDGHSNQPQHF
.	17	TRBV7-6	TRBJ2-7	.	TGTGCCAGCAGCCTTCTCCAGTGGCGGGAAACCTCCTACGAGCAGTACTTC	CASSLLQWRETSYEQYF
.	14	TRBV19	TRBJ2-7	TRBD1	TGTGCCAGTATGAGGGGGACAGGGACTTACGAGCAGTACTTC	CASMRGTGTYEQYF
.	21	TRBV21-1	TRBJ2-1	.	TGTGCCAGCAGCATTCGTCGAGTGACTAGCGGTTCAAGCGAGGGGTACAATGAGCAGTTCTTC	CASSIRRVTSGSSEGYNEQFF
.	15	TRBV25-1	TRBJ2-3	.	TGTGCCAGCATCGGGACGGCCCACGGCACAGATACGCAGTATTTT	CASIGTAHGTDTQYF
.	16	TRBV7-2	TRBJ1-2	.	TGTGCCAGCAGCTTAGGCTCCCCCGGAGAGTGGGGTGGCTACACCTTC	CASSLGSPGEWGGYTF
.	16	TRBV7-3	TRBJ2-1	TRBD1	TGTGCCAGCAGCTTCAGCGTAGGCAGGGGGCGCAATGAGCAGTTCTTC	CASSFSVGRGRNEQFF
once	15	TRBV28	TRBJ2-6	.	TGTGCCAGCAGTGACAGGTCCTCTGGGGCCAACGTCCTGACTTTC	CASSDRSSGANVLTF
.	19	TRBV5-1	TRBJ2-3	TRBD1	TGCGCCAGCAGCGGAGCCGGGACAGGGGGCGGTGGTTTTACAGATACGCAGTATTTT	CASSGAGTGGGGFTDTQYF
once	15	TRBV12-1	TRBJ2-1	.	TGTGCCAGCAGCTGGGCAGCGGGAGACGCGGGTGAGCAGTTCTTC	CASSWAAGDAGEQFF
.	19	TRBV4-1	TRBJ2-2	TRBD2	TGCGCCAGCAGCCAGGATCCCCCTAGCGGGAGGCCTTCTTCCGGGGAGCTGTTTTTT	CASSQDPPSGRPSSGELFF
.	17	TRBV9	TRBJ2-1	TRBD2	TGTGCCAGCAGCGTGTCGGTAAGCGGGAGGGATTACAATGAGCAGTTCTTC	CASSVSVSGRDYNEQFF
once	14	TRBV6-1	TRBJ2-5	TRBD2	TGTGCCAGCATCCTAGCGGGAGTCCAAGAGACCCAGTACTTC	CASILAGVQETQYF
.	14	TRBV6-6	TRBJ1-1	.	TGTGCCAGCAGTTACAGCGGGGCCCGCACTGAAGCTTTCTTT	CASSYSGARTEAFF
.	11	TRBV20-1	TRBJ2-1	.	TGCAGTGCTAGTTGGACCAATGAGCAGTTCTTC	CSASWTNEQFF
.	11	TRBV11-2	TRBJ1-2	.	TGTGCCAGCAGCTTGTTCCGTGGCTACACCTTC	CASSLFRGYTF
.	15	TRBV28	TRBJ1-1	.	TGTGCCAGCAGTTCCCCCCTAAATTTGAACACTGAAGCTTTCTTT	CASSSPLNLNTEAFF
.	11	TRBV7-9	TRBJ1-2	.	TGTGCCAGCAGCCAAGGGGCCGGCTACACCTTC	CASSQGAGYTF
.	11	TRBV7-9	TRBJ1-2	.	TGTGCCAGCAGTCCCACCATTGGCTACACCTTC	CASSPTIGYTF
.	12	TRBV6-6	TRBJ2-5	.	TGTGCCAGCAGTTACTCTTCTGCGACCCAGTACTTC	CASSYSSATQYF
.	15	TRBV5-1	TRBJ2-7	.	TGCGCCAGCAGCTTGGACTTTCCGGGCTCGGGCGAGCAGTACTTC	CASSLDFPGSGEQYF
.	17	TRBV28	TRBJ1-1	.	TGTGCCAGCAGTTCAAACCTACAATCTGGGACGGGCACTGAAGCTTTCTTT	CASSSNLQSGTGTEAFF
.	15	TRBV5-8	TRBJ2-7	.	TGTGCCAGCAGCTTGGTGGGAGCCAATGCCTACGAGCAGTACTTC	CASSLVGANAYEQYF
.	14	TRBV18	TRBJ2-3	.	TGTGCCAGCTCACCTTCGGCCGGCACAGATACGCAGTATTTT	CASSPSAGTDTQYF
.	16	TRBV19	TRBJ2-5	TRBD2	TGTGCCAGTAGTATGGGACTAGCGGGAGATCCGGAGACCCAGTACTTC	CASSMGLAGDPETQYF
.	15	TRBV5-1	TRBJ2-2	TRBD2	TGCGCCAGCAGCCCGACTAGCGGGGCTACCGGGGAGCTGTTTTTT	CASSPTSGATGELFF
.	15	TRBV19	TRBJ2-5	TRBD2	TGTGCCAGTAGGGGGACTAGCGGGAGGATGGAGACCCAGTACTTC	CASRGTSGRMETQYF
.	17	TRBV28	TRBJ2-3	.	TGTGCCACCACCTTCTCGGGGGCGCAAAGAGGGACAGATACGCAGTATTTT	CATTFSGAQRGTDTQYF
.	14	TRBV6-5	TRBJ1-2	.	TGTGCCAGCAGCCCCACCCGGACGGCCCTTGGCTACACCTTC	CASSPTRTALGYTF
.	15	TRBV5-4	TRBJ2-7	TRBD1	TGTGCCAGCAGCTTAAAGACAGGGGAAGACTACGAGCAGTACTTC	CASSLKTGEDYEQYF
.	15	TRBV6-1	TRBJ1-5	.	TGTGCCAGCAGTGATCCGGGTCTGGAGACGCAGCCCCAGCATTTT	CASSDPGLETQPQHF
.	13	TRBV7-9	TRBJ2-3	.	TGTGCCAGCAGCTTGGAGGCGACAGATACGCAGTATTTT	CASSLEATDTQYF
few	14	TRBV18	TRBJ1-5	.	TGTGCCAGCTCACTGACAGATAGCAATCAGCCCCAGCATTTT	CASSLTDSNQPQHF
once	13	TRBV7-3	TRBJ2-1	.	TGTGCCAGCAGCTCCGGACCACCCAATGAGCAGTTCTTC	CASSSGPPNEQFF
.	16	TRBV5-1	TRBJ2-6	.	TGCGCCAGCAGCGCCCAGGGCTGGACTGGGGCCAACGTCCTGACTTTC	CASSAQGWTGANVLTF
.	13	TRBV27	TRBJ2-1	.	TGTGCCAGCAGTTTATCCGTACGAAATGAGCAGTTCTTC	CASSLSVRNEQFF
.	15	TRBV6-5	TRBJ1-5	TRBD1	TGTGCCAGCAGTTACTCCAGGGGGATAAATCAGCCCCAGCATTTT	CASSYSRGINQPQHF
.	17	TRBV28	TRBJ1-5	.	TGTGCCAGCAGTTGGGCCCGGGCAACGCAAGGCAATCAGCCCCAGCATTTT	CASSWARATQGNQPQHF
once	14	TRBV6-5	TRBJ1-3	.	TGTGCCAGCACCCCCGCCGGCTCTGGAAACACCATATATTTT	CASTPAGSGNTIYF
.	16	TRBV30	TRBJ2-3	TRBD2	TGTGCCTGGAGTAATGGACTAGCGGGAGACACAGATACGCAGTATTTT	CAWSNGLAGDTDTQYF
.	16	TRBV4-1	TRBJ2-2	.	TGCGCCAGCAGCCTCCACAGGCTGGGGGGCACCGGGGAGCTGTTTTTT	CASSLHRLGGTGELFF
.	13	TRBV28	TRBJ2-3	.	TGTGCCAGCAGCTTGGATCTCACAGATACGCAGTATTTT	CASSLDLTDTQYF
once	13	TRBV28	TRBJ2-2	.	TGTGCCAGCACCACTCAGGATCCCGGGGAGCTGTTTTTT	CASTTQDPGELFF
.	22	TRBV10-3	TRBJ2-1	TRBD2	TGTGCCATCAGGCCGACAGGTCCGACTAGCGGGGCTCTGGGGATGCTCTACAATGAGCAGTTCTTC	CAIRPTGPTSGALGMLYNEQFF
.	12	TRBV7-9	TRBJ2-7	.	TGTGCCAGCAAAGCGGACTCCTACGAGCAGTACTTC	CASKADSYEQYF
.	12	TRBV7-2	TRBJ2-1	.	TGTGCCAGCAGCTCCTCCGGGACTTCTCAGTTCTTC	CASSSSGTSQFF
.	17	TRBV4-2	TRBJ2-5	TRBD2	TGTGCCAGCAGCCAAGGGGGGGGAGGACTACTACAAGAGACCCAGTACTTC	CASSQGGGGLLQETQYF
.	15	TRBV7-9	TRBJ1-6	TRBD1	TGTGCCAGCAGCTGGACAGGGGAGACGGGGTCACCCCTCCACTTT	CASSWTGETGSPLHF
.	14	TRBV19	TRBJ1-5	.	TGTGCCAGTAGTAAACAGGGCCTGGGGCAGCCCCAGCATTTT	CASSKQGLGQPQHF
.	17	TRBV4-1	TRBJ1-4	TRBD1	TGCGCCAGCAGCCAAGATAGGGGGACAGGAGATAATGAAAAACTGTTTTTT	CASSQDRGTGDNEKLFF
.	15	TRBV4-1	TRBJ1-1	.	TGCGCCAGCAGCTCGCCGGGAAAAGTGGACACTGAAGCTTTCTTT	CASSSPGKVDTEAFF
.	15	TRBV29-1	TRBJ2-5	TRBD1	TGCAGCGTTTTTAAGACAGGGGAATTACAAGAGACCCAGTACTTC	CSVFKTGELQETQYF
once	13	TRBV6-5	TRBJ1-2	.	TGTGCCAGCAGTTACTCTTGGGGGAATGGCTACACCTTC	CASSYSWGNGYTF